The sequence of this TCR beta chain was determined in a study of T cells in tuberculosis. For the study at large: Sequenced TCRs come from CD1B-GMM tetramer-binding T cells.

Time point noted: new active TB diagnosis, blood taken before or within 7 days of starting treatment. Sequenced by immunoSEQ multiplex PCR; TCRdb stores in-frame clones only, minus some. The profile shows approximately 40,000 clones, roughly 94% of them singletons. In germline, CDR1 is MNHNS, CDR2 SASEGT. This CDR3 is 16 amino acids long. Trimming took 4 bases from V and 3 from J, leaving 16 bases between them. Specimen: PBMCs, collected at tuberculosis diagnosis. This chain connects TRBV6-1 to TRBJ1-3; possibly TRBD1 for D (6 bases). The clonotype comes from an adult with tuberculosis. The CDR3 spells CASSGRTGRGGNTIYF. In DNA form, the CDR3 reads TGTGCCAGCAGTGGAAGAACAGGGAGAGGTGGAAACACCATATATTTT.